This T cell receptor (beta chain) is drawn from a study of blood T cell repertoires in COVID-19. Study information: COVID-19 samples collected from the United States, Italy and Spain covered acute and convalescent phases.

The length of the CDR3 is 13 residues. Trimming took 5 bases from V and 0 from J, leaving 7 bases between them. Germline CDR1 MNHNY, CDR2 SVGAGI (reference sequence). As handled by the study authors: It was from reference gene primer amplification that nucleated cell counts were estimated. Repertoires were generated with immunoSEQ multiplex PCR, while TCRdb's copy carries only in-frame clones and drops some. The V and J calls and the clone size are those of that table, but D and trimming were determined from the DNA. The sample contains 250,000 to 300,000 clones, over 75% of which appear only once. This clonotype was obtained from a woman aged 60-75 years with acute or convalescent COVID-19. This rearrangement joins TRBV6-6 to TRBJ1-1; D possibly corresponds to TRBD1 (5 bases). Sequencing was carried out using peripheral blood. CDR3 in DNA: TGTGCCAGCAGTATAGGGGTGAACACTGAAGCTTTCTTT. Translating gives CASSIGVNTEAFF.